These T cell receptor beta chains were read from a single sample in a study of T cell repertoires in cytomegalovirus infection. TCRdb used MiXCR to reprocess the reads, holding one entry per CDR3 protein. The sample records around 550,000 distinct CDR3 sequences, around a quarter being singletons. The sequenced sample was PBMCs. These receptors were taken from a human donor in good health (CMV status not recorded). Some clones in this sample may be carry-over from other donors' samples. Both conserved end residues are part of each CDR3. The D gene is left open where the match is weak. Clone size is stated in some rows and not others, as once, few, many or a class when expanded.

CDR3aa	CDR3nt	abundance	v_gene	j_gene	d_gene
CASSFPPPSDTQYF	TGTGCCAGCAGTTTCCCTCCCCCCTCTGATACGCAGTATTTT	.	TRBV27	TRBJ2-3	.
CASSQGLAGGDGETQYF	TGTGCCAGCAGTCAGGGACTAGCGGGAGGTGATGGGGAGACCCAGTACTTC	.	TRBV27	TRBJ2-5	TRBD2
CASSFLGTVETQYF	TGTGCCAGCAGCTTCCTCGGGACTGTGGAGACCCAGTACTTC	many	TRBV7-2	TRBJ2-5	.
CASGARGQKDEQFF	TGTGCCAGCGGCGCAAGAGGACAAAAGGATGAGCAGTTCTTC	.	TRBV7-4	TRBJ2-1	.
CASSLVTGRNTGELFF	TGTGCCAGCAGCTTAGTGACAGGACGAAACACCGGGGAGCTGTTTTTT	many	TRBV7-8	TRBJ2-2	.
CASSQESRAGNTIYF	TGCGCCAGCAGCCAAGAGTCACGGGCGGGAAACACCATATATTTT	.	TRBV4-3	TRBJ1-3	.
CASSATGAGYTF	TGTGCCAGCAGTGCGACAGGGGCTGGCTACACCTTC	few	TRBV3-1	TRBJ1-2	TRBD1
CASGLFSGGYSYNEQFF	TGTGCTAGTGGTTTGTTTTCGGGAGGGTATAGTTACAATGAGCAGTTCTTC	many	TRBV12-5	TRBJ2-1	TRBD2
CASSLAPGAHTDTQYF	TGTGCCAGCAGCTTAGCGCCTGGGGCCCACACAGATACGCAGTATTTT	many	TRBV7-2	TRBJ2-3	.
CAWAPSGANVLTF	TGTGCCTGGGCCCCGTCTGGGGCCAACGTCCTGACTTTC	.	TRBV30	TRBJ2-6	.
CASSYSDRNYGYTF	TGTGCCAGCAGTTACTCGGACAGAAACTATGGCTACACCTTC	.	TRBV6-2/TRBV6-3	TRBJ1-2	.
CAAREGRGEAFF	TGTGCTGCAAGAGAGGGAAGGGGTGAAGCTTTCTTT	.	TRBV6-8	TRBJ1-1	.
CASSLMLTYEQYF	TGTGCCAGCAGCTTAATGCTTACCTACGAGCAGTACTTC	.	TRBV7-9	TRBJ2-7	.
CASSLVEGALYYGYTF	TGTGCCAGCAGCTTAGTAGAGGGGGCGCTGTACTATGGCTACACCTTC	.	TRBV7-9	TRBJ1-2	TRBD1
CASRGTGSFFEQYF	TGCGCCAGCAGGGGGACAGGGAGTTTTTTCGAGCAGTACTTC	.	TRBV5-1	TRBJ2-7	TRBD1
CASSVDYSSYEQYF	TGTGCCAGCAGCGTGGACTACAGCTCCTACGAGCAGTACTTC	.	TRBV7-2	TRBJ2-7	.
CASRLRIGSTEAFF	TGTGCCAGCAGGCTCCGGATAGGGAGCACTGAAGCTTTCTTT	few	TRBV6-2/TRBV6-3	TRBJ1-1	.
CSASDSGSGNEQFF	TGCAGTGCTAGTGATAGCGGGAGTGGCAATGAGCAGTTCTTC	.	TRBV20-1	TRBJ2-1	TRBD2
CASSYLGNQPQHF	TGTGCCAGCAGTTATTTGGGCAATCAGCCCCAGCATTTT	many	TRBV6-5	TRBJ1-5	.
CASSYSGHEQFF	TGTGCCAGCAGTTACTCGGGGCATGAGCAGTTCTTC	.	TRBV6-2/TRBV6-3	TRBJ2-1	.
CSAHGTSGINEQFF	TGCAGTGCCCACGGGACTAGCGGAATCAATGAGCAGTTCTTC	.	TRBV20-1	TRBJ2-1	TRBD2
CASKLAGGPPDTQYF	TGTGCCAGCAAACTAGCGGGAGGGCCCCCAGATACGCAGTATTTT	.	TRBV6-2/TRBV6-3	TRBJ2-3	TRBD2
CASSQATSPSSGANVLTF	TGTGCTAGCAGCCAGGCAACTAGTCCTTCCTCTGGGGCCAACGTCCTGACTTTC	few	TRBV7-7	TRBJ2-6	.
CASSLRGRAGYTF	TGTGCCAGCAGTTTAAGAGGCAGGGCTGGCTACACCTTC	many	TRBV28	TRBJ1-2	.
CASSQVGGTIYGYTF	TGTGCCAGCAGCCAAGTCGGTGGCACCATCTATGGCTACACCTTC	.	TRBV4-2	TRBJ1-2	.
CSVRSQETQYF	TGCAGCGTAAGGAGCCAAGAGACCCAGTACTTC	few	TRBV29-1	TRBJ2-5	.
CASSLHKDREKAGNTIYF	TGTGCCAGCAGTTTACATAAAGACAGGGAGAAGGCTGGAAACACCATATATTTT	few	TRBV28	TRBJ1-3	TRBD1
CASKLGGTYNEQFF	TGTGCCAGCAAATTGGGGGGTACCTACAATGAGCAGTTCTTC	.	TRBV7-3	TRBJ2-1	.